Detailed here is one T cell receptor (beta chain). The sample comes from a study of T cell changes during pregnancy in multiple sclerosis. Assay used: immunoSEQ multiplex PCR; TCRdb lists only in-frame clones, some missing. The sample lists over 55,000 clones, 85% to 95% occurring once. The germline V gene encodes CDR1 SEHNR and CDR2 FQNEAQ (reference sequence). J lost 4 bases, V lost 6 bases, and 9 bases had no gene match. There are 16 residues in the CDR3. The sequencing here drew on CD8+ T cells from peripheral blood mononuclear cells, taken in the third trimester of pregnancy. This TCR was sampled from a female donor in good health, enrolled as a control in a pregnancy study. The V gene is TRBV7-9, the J gene TRBJ1-4, with TRBD1 identical over 9 bases. CDR3 loop: CASRQQGARVNEKLFF. CDR3 DNA sequence: TGTGCCAGCAGACAACAGGGGGCGCGTGTTAATGAAAAACTGTTTTTT. The whole variable domain, filled in from reference TRBV7-9 and TRBJ1-4, reads DTGVSQNPRHKITKRGQNVTFRCDPISEHNRLYWYRQTLGQGPEFLTYFQNEAQLEKSRLLSDRFSAERPKGSFSTLEIQRTEQGDSAMYLCASRQQGARVNEKLFFGSGTQLSVL.